The 2 T cell receptor beta chains below were found in one sample sequenced in a study of type 1 and type 2 diabetes patients. Genomic DNA was the PCR template. A primer set of 30 forward and 13 reverse primers amplified the CDR3. Via MiXCR, TCRdb re-called the multiplex PCR reads, giving one row per CDR3 protein. Here the sample spans about 250,000 distinct CDR3 sequences, more than 40% being singletons. The sample taken for sequencing was peripheral blood mononuclear cells (PBMCs). The source of these receptors is a man aged 18 to 29 with type 2 diabetes.

This clonotype was counted at least ten times. J is TRBJ2-1 and V is TRBV30; D gene uncertain. Looked up from germline, CDR1 is GTSNPN and CDR2 is SVGIG (reference sequence). The ends were cut back, 2 bases at V and 4 bases at J, with 6 bases in the middle. This CDR3 has 12 amino acids. The CDR3: CAWSRAYNEQFF. DNA for the CDR3: TGTGCCTGGAGTAGGGCTTACAATGAGCAGTTCTTC.

The chain couples TRBV12-5 to TRBJ2-7; D might be TRBD2 (6 bases). V gave up 0 bases and J gave up 4 bases, with 13 bases separating them. This CDR3 contains 15 residues. Per germline, CDR1 LGHNT and CDR2 FRNRAP. CDR3 bases: TGTGCTAGTGGTTTGGTAGGGAGGCTACGGTACGAGCAGTACTTC. Encoded protein: CASGLVGRLRYEQYF.